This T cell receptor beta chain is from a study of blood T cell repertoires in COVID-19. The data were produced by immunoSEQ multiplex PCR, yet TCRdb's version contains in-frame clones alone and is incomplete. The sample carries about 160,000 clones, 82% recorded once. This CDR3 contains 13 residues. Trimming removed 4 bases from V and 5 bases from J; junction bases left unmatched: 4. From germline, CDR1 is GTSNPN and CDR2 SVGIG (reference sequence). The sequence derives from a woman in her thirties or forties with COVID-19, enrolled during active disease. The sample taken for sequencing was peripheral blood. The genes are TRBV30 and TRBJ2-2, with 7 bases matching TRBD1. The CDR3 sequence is CAWMKGATGELFF. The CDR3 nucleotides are TGTGCCTGGATGAAGGGGGCGACCGGGGAGCTGTTTTTT.